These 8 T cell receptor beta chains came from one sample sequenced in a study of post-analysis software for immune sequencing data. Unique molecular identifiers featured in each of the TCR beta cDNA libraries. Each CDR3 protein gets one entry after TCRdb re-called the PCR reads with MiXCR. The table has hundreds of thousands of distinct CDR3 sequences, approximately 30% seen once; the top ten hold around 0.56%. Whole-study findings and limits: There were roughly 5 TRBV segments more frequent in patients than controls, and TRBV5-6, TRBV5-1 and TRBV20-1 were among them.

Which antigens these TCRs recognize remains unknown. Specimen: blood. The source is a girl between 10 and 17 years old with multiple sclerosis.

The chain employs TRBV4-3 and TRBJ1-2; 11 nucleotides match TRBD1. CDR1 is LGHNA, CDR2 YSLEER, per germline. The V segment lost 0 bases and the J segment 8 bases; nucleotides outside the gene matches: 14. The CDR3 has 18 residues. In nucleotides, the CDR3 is TGCGCCAGCAGCCAAGATACTCAAGCGGGAGGACAGGGGGCGGGCTACACCTTC. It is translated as CASSQDTQAGGQGAGYTF.

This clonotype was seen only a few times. The CDR3 region has the DNA TGCAGCGGCGATTTACCCTACGGCTACACCTTC. It is translated as CSGDLPYGYTF. The chain employs TRBV29-1 and TRBJ1-2, with D unresolved. Germline V gene data show CDR1 as SQVTM and CDR2 as ANQGSEA. V lost 7 bases and J 8 bases, leaving 14 bases between the germline ends. The CDR3 is made up of 11 amino acids.

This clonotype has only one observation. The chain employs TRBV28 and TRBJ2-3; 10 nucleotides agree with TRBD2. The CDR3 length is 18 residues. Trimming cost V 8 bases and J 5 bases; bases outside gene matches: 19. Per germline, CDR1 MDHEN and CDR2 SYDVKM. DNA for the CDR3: TGTGCCAGCCAAACCGCTAGCGGGAGTCTTCCGGTGGGAGATACGCAGTATTTT. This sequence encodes CASQTASGSLPVGDTQYF.

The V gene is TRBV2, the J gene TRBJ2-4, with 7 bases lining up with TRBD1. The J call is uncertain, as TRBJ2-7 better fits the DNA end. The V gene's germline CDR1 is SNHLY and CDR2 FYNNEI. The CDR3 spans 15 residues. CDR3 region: CASNPTGPPPYEQYF. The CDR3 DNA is TGTGCCAGCAACCCGACAGGGCCCCCACCTTACGAGCAGTACTTC.

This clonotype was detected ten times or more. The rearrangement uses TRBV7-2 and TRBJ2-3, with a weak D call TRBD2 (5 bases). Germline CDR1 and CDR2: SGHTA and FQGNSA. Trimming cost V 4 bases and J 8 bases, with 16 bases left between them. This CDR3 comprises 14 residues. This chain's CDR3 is CASSSTSDLGTQYF. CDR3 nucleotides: TGTGCCAGCAGCTCAACTAGTGATCTGGGTACGCAGTATTTT.

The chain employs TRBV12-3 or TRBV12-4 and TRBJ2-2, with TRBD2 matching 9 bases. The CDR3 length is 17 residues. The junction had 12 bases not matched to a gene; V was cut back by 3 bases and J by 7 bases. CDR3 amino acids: CASSFGGGAAIIGELFF. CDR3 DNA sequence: TGTGCCAGCAGTTTCGGCGGGGGGGCCGCAATCATCGGGGAGCTGTTTTTT.

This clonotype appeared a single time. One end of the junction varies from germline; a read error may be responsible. The CDR3 DNA is TGCGCCAGCAGCTACTCATACGCGGGGCTTGAAACTTTCTTT. Its translation is CASSYSYAGLETFF. The chain employs TRBV5-1 and TRBJ1-1, with D tentatively TRBD1 (5 bases). CDR3 size: 14 residues. Germline V gene data show CDR1 as SGHRS and CDR2 as YFSETQ.

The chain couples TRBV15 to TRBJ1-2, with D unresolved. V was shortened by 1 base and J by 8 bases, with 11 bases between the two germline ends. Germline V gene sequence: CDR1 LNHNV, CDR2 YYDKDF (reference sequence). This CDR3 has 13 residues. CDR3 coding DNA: TGTGCCACCAGCAGAGCGTTGCGGGGAGGCTACACCTTC. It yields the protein CATSRALRGGYTF.